These 18 T cell receptor beta chains came from one sample sequenced in a study of T cells expressing NK-cell markers. TCRdb reprocessed the 5' RACE reads and stores each CDR3 protein as one record, lacking DNA. The listing records roughly 350,000 distinct CDR3 sequences. The sample was blood T cells: a sorted CD56 or NKG2C T cell subset, CD4+ or CD8+ T cells, or bulk PBMC T cells (not recorded which). Receptors were obtained from a man aged 18 to 70 in good health.

The chain employs TRBV19 and TRBJ1-2; TCRdb lists TRBD1, though no DNA is available to test this call. There are 15 residues in the CDR3. CDR1 and CDR2 from the germline V gene are LNHDA and SQIVND (reference sequence). The CDR3 sequence: CASIGSGGWTDGYTF.

The chain combines TRBV11-1 with TRBJ2-1; the TCRdb call, TRBD2, lacks DNA for checking. There are 16 residues in the CDR3. Germline values: CDR1 SGHAT, CDR2 FQDESV (reference sequence). The CDR3 loop is CASSPRLAGGQGEQFF.

The chain links TRBV7-2 to TRBJ2-3; without DNA, the TCRdb call of TRBD1 cannot be checked. The CDR3 extends over 17 amino acids. The germline gives CDR1 SGHTA, CDR2 FQGNSA. Here the CDR3 reads CASSFRRPDSATDTQYF.

The J gene is TRBJ2-1, the V gene TRBV24-1; TCRdb outputs TRBD2, but without DNA this stays unchecked. CDR3 length equals 14 residues. The germline gives CDR1 KGHDR, CDR2 SFDVKD. The CDR3 loop is CATSAAGANNEQFF.

The rearrangement uses TRBV2 and TRBJ2-5; lacking DNA, the TRBD1 call made by TCRdb goes unchecked. Per germline, CDR1 SNHLY and CDR2 FYNNEI. The CDR3 spans 15 residues. CDR3 amino acids: CASSEALGVKETQYF.

The chain carries TRBV20-1 and TRBJ2-3; TCRdb designates TRBD1, a call that cannot be tested without DNA. This CDR3 is 17 amino acids long. From germline, CDR1 is DFQATT and CDR2 SNEGSKA (reference sequence). The CDR3 reads CSADPGSGQGSTDTQYF.

V usage is TRBV27 and J usage is TRBJ2-7; the D call from TCRdb, TRBD1, cannot be confirmed without DNA. The CDR3 totals 15 residues. CDR1 and CDR2 from the germline V gene are MNHEY and SMNVEV (reference sequence). CDR3 loop: CASGSLGTASYEQYF.

The V call is TRBV5-1, the J call TRBJ2-3; without DNA, the TCRdb call of TRBD2 cannot be checked. The CDR3 is made up of 17 amino acids. Germline V gene sequence: CDR1 SGHRS, CDR2 YFSETQ. The CDR3 reads CASSLGSGGPATDTQYF.

This chain joins TRBV20-1 and TRBJ2-3; TCRdb designates TRBD2, a call that cannot be tested without DNA. The CDR3 runs to 13 residues. CDR1 and CDR2 (germline): DFQATT, SNEGSKA (reference sequence). The CDR3 loop reads CSARTSGINTQYF.

The rearrangement uses TRBV20-1 and TRBJ1-2. CDR1 is DFQATT and CDR2 is SNEGSKA in the germline V gene (reference sequence). This CDR3 region has 11 residues. The chain's CDR3 is CSAEDVGGYTF.

The chain uses TRBV15 and TRBJ2-7; TCRdb designates TRBD1, a call that cannot be tested without DNA. CDR3 size: 18 residues. CDR1 and CDR2 (germline): LNHNV, YYDKDF (reference sequence). The CDR3 protein is CATSRDFNDRGFSYEQYF.

CDR3 amino acids: CASSHISGLAGGSYNEQFF. The chain carries TRBV3-1 and TRBJ2-1; the D call of TRBD2 rests on TCRdb alone, since no DNA is present to check it. The CDR3 spans 19 residues. Per the germline V gene, CDR1 is LGHDT and CDR2 is YNNKEL (reference sequence).

The V and J genes are TRBV12-3 or TRBV12-4 and TRBJ1-1. The length of the CDR3 is 13 residues. CDR3 protein: CASSLRVYTEAFF.

The V gene is TRBV5-6, the J gene TRBJ1-5. Germline assignment: CDR1 SGHDT and CDR2 YYEEEE. CDR3 size: 15 residues. The CDR3 region is CASSLRTYSNQPQHF.

The chain uses TRBV12-3 or TRBV12-4 and TRBJ1-5. There are 13 residues in the CDR3. CDR3 in amino acids: CASSLRRWQPQHF.

The chain couples TRBV4-1 to TRBJ2-3; with no DNA, the TCRdb D assignment of TRBD2 cannot be verified. CDR1 MGHRA and CDR2 YSYEKL come from the germline V gene. The CDR3 sequence is 17 residues long. The CDR3 sequence: CASSHGLAGGATDTQYF.

This sequence joins TRBV18 and TRBJ1-5; TCRdb designates TRBD1, a call that cannot be tested without DNA. CDR1 is KGHSH and CDR2 is LQKENI in the germline V gene. The CDR3 has 17 residues. CDR3: CASSPSRAGDVGQPQHF.

The V call is TRBV5-4, the J call TRBJ1-2; without DNA, the TCRdb call of TRBD1 cannot be checked. The CDR3 runs to 13 residues. Germline values: CDR1 SGHNT, CDR2 YYREEE (reference sequence). This chain's CDR3 is CASSADRAVGYTF. Supplemented by reference TRBV5-4 and TRBJ1-2, the full variable domain reads ETGVTQSPTHLIKTRGQQVTLRCSSQSGHNTVSWYQQALGQGPQFIFQYYREEENGRGNFPPRFSGLQFPNYSSELNVNALELDDSALYLCASSADRAVGYTFGSGTRLTVV.